These T cell receptor beta chains were read from a single sample in a study of blood T cells in healthy people across ages. TCRdb re-called the 5' RACE reads with MiXCR, one entry per CDR3 protein. This table has 1.5 million to 2 million distinct CDR3 sequences, about two fifths appearing once. Specimen: blood. All receptors derive from a human donor in good health. Both conserved end residues are part of each CDR3.

>TRBV20-1
CSALGQGGGEQFF
>TRBV20-1
CSARDEGSGSRSYEQYF
>TRBV7-9
CASSAWGAGDNSPLHF
>TRBV5-5
CAGSTETGLSGYGYTF
>TRBV7-9
CASSLVGGDDYTF
>TRBV18
CASSPPNSGGKETQYF
>TRBV7-9
CASSPVGGTQETQYF
>TRBV4-3
CASSQSSGTANYGCTF
>TRBV29-1
CSVEDPNYEQYF
>TRBV11-2
CASSTGTGSTEETQYF
>TRBV20-1
CSASPPRGPPYNEQFF
>TRBV10-3
CAISEDHQNPFYNEQFF
>TRBV20-1
CSARARLPNEQFF
>TRBV7-9
CASSRQGTADGYTF
>TRBV2
CASSDFLLAGFTDTQYF
>TRBV5-1
CASSLESSGGGYNEQFF
>TRBV12-3/TRBV12-4
CAGSLGTALAKNIQYF
>TRBV12-3/TRBV12-4
CASRFNWVQFF
>TRBV30
CASRDRGVYEQYF
>TRBV5-1
CASSSTGDRGSGANVLTF
>TRBV5-1
CASSVQGSYEQYF
>TRBV7-8
CASSNRAESSYEQYF
>TRBV20-1
CSARVSWEGETQYF
>TRBV29-1
CSVSPPSSYEQYF
>TRBV7-6
CASSLGAGQQAAFF
>TRBV15
CATSSSGGLNTQYF
>TRBV7-2
CASSLVRTGATYGYTF
>TRBV7-2
CASSREQGYNEQFF
>TRBV15
CATSSQRGGYEQYF
>TRBV7-2
CASSSSNRGGYTF
>TRBV5-1
CASSLAGVTEAFF
>TRBV15
CATTSILRTGGKNEQFF
>TRBV6-2/TRBV6-3
CASITPGQSQYF
>TRBV12-3/TRBV12-4
CASSPPPGDTYYNEQFF
>TRBV2
CASSEPPTSSYNEQFF
>TRBV7-2
CASGPRDSIYEQYF
>TRBV7-2
CASSSTGSRNQPQHF
>TRBV24-1
CATSDLGAGGWGEQFF
>TRBV2
CASSPLGRSTGELFF
>TRBV11-2
CASSLVTSEAFF
>TRBV4-1
CAGSHPRTGPVDEQFF
>TRBV29-1
CSVDRGTNEKLFF
>TRBV29-1
CSVEDRGLPKETQYF
>TRBV5-6
CASSSTSGEDEQFF
>TRBV7-9
CASSLMSGTGDYNEQFF
>TRBV28
CASSLTSPLVSEQYF
>TRBV27
CASSIQDTSYEQYF
>TRBV9
CASSVGPSEETQYF
>TRBV15
CATSIGQSYEQYF
>TRBV6-2/TRBV6-3
CASSYSGQLNHCYEQYF
>TRBV4-3
CASSRRRFVANEKLFF
>TRBV4-3
CASSQVSGLTDTQYF
>TRBV7-2
CASSSSLHGFTDTQYF
>TRBV7-9
CASSYRNSPYEQYF
>TRBV12-3/TRBV12-4
CASSFGGSNNEQFF
>TRBV10-3
CAISDSTDYSNQPQHF
>TRBV5-6
CASRHRDGYTF
>TRBV12-3/TRBV12-4
CASSLAPLEVLLSGANVLTF
>TRBV4-2
CASSQVWWTGETYEQYF